Below, 7 T cell receptor beta chains from the same sample are listed, as sequenced in a study of CD8 T cells in ankylosing spondylitis. Study-level findings and limits: One TCR beta motif, made up of roughly 8 highly homologous variants, appeared characteristic of ankylosing spondylitis blood.

MiXCR was run by TCRdb on the 5' RACE reads, yielding one entry per CDR3 protein. Among some 840,000 distinct CDR3 sequences listed, over 9.5% were seen once. Their recognized antigens are unknown. The sequencing input was blood, either unsorted or a sorted T cell fraction (not recorded which). These receptors originate from a male donor with ankylosing spondylitis.

The chain uses TRBV2 and TRBJ2-7; 9 nucleotides align to TRBD1. With V trimmed by 8 bases and J by 3 bases, 20 bases remained unmatched. This CDR3 is 18 amino acids long. Looked up from germline, CDR1 is SNHLY and CDR2 is FYNNEI. The CDR3 DNA follows: TGTGCCAGCTGTCCCGGGACAGGGATACAGAGGGTGATCTACGAGCAGTACTTC. Translated: CASCPGTGIQRVIYEQYF.

This clonotype has only a few counts. This chain links TRBV4-2 with TRBJ1-6, with D tentatively TRBD1 (6 bases). Trimming shortened V by 1 base and J by 10 bases, and 20 bases separated the two germline ends. Germline loops: CDR1 LGHNA, CDR2 YNFKEQ. The CDR3 extends over 17 amino acids. The CDR3 DNA follows: TGTGCCAGCAGCCAAGGGGTCGGGCAGGGGTTGAGGTCACCCCTCCACTTT. Its protein is CASSQGVGQGLRSPLHF.

This clonotype appeared a few times. This chain connects TRBV7-2 to TRBJ2-2; D possibly corresponds to TRBD1 (6 bases). Trimming cost V 0 bases and J 7 bases, with 12 bases left between them. CDR3 length equals 15 residues. Germline V gene lookup returns CDR1 SGHTA and CDR2 FQGNSA. CDR3 protein: CASSLARQAHGELFF. Written as DNA, the CDR3 is TGTGCCAGCAGCTTAGCACGACAGGCTCACGGGGAGCTGTTTTTT.

Ten or more counts support this clonotype. The genes are TRBV29-1 and TRBJ2-6, with D perhaps TRBD2 (6 bases). The CDR3 covers 14 residues. CDR1 and CDR2 (germline): SQVTM, ANQGSEA. V was trimmed by 4 bases and J by 0 bases, leaving 7 bases between them. Written as DNA, the CDR3 is TGCAGCGTTGTGGGGGGCTCTGGGGCCAACGTCCTGACTTTC. Encoded protein: CSVVGGSGANVLTF.

There are many counts of this clonotype. This chain uses TRBV29-1 with TRBJ1-2; TRBD1 agrees at 10 bases. CDR1 is SQVTM and CDR2 is ANQGSEA in the germline V gene. J was trimmed by 4 bases and V by 5 bases; bases with no gene match: 7. The CDR3 spans 14 residues. The DNA of the CDR3 is TGCAGCGTTCCCGTAGGACAGGGGGTCTATGGCTACACCTTC. Amino acids: CSVPVGQGVYGYTF.

A few counts support this clonotype. The chain couples TRBV25-1 to TRBJ2-3; D uncertain. CDR1 and CDR2 (germline): MGHDK, SYGVNS. CDR3 length equals 12 residues. V lost 4 bases to trimming and J lost 4 bases, with 6 bases between them. CDR3 sequence: CASSAPADTQYF. The CDR3 nucleotides are TGTGCCAGCAGTGCCCCCGCAGATACGCAGTATTTT.

This clonotype has a count of ten or more. The CDR3: CSVERVRRETQYF. The CDR3 DNA reads as TGCAGCGTTGAAAGGGTGAGGCGAGAGACCCAGTACTTC. The V and J genes are TRBV29-1 and TRBJ2-5; D unresolved. The CDR3 is made up of 13 amino acids. Germline V lookup: CDR1 SQVTM, CDR2 ANQGSEA. The V end was cut by 2 bases, the J end by 4 bases, with 11 bases between.